Presented here are 12 T cell receptor beta chains from one specimen sequenced in a study of early T cells in non-severe SARS-CoV-2 infection. One entry per CDR3 protein results from TCRdb running MiXCR on the 5' RACE reads. The data hold some 40,000 distinct CDR3 sequences, with almost 5.5% observed a single time. The sequencing used whole blood, collected at baseline. The receptors were gathered from an adult who was a healthcare worker with PCR-confirmed SARS-CoV-2 infection or an uninfected control (not recorded which).

This clonotype was seen at least ten times. This chain uses TRBV7-2 with TRBJ2-1; D may be TRBD1 (6 bases). V was shortened by 1 base and J by 7 bases, with 11 bases between the two germline ends. CDR1 SGHTA and CDR2 FQGNSA come from the germline V gene. CDR3 size: 14 residues. The CDR3 region has the DNA TGTGCCAGCAGCTTAGTACAGGGTTGGAATGAGCAGTTCTTC. As protein: CASSLVQGWNEQFF.

As to this clonotype: Just one base apart from a much larger clone, this may be a read error. This CDR3 is missing its conserved last phenylalanine or tryptophan, likely due to a read error. The V gene is TRBV14, the J gene TRBJ1-2, with D unclear. CDR3 size: 15 residues. The V and J ends lost 0 bases and 1 base respectively, with 9 bases between them. Germline V lookup: CDR1 SGHDN, CDR2 FVKESK. This chain's CDR3 is CASSQEGIINYGYTY. CDR3 bases: TGTGCCAGCAGCCAAGAAGGAATTATTAACTATGGCTACACCTAC.

This clonotype was seen many times. The chain joins TRBV20-1 to TRBJ2-5; a possible D gene is TRBD1 (5 bases). The V end lost 6 bases, the J end lost 3 bases, and 20 bases lay between the germline ends. CDR3 length: 15 residues. In germline, CDR1 is DFQATT, CDR2 SNEGSKA (reference sequence). CDR3 loop: CSARAAASWEETQYF. The DNA for the CDR3 is TGCAGTGCCAGGGCTGCTGCAAGTTGGGAAGAGACCCAGTACTTC.

This chain links TRBV29-1 with TRBJ1-1; D uncertain. Germline assignment: CDR1 SQVTM and CDR2 ANQGSEA. V was cut by 5 bases and J by 3 bases, with 19 bases left in between. CDR3 length: 15 amino acids. The CDR3 DNA reads TGCAGCGTTTTTAACCGGATTCAGGTTTACACTGAAGCTTTCTTT. Translating gives CSVFNRIQVYTEAFF. Full variable domain (rest looked up from reference TRBV29-1 and TRBJ1-1): SAVISQKPSRDICQRGTSLTIQCQVDSQVTMMFWYRQQPGQSLTLIATANQGSEATYESGFVIDKFPISRPNLTFSTLTVSNMSPEDSSIYLCSVFNRIQVYTEAFFGQGTRLTVV.

The chain combines TRBV6-1 with TRBJ2-7; no clear D. Trimming removed 4 bases at V and 0 bases at J, with 7 bases between. Germline values: CDR1 MNHNS, CDR2 SASEGT. The CDR3 loop spans 13 amino acids. The CDR3 here is CASSVKLSYEQYV. CDR3 coding DNA: TGTGCCAGCAGTGTTAAGCTCTCCTACGAGCAGTACGTC.

This clonotype showed up many times. The V gene is TRBV12-3 or TRBV12-4, the J gene TRBJ2-5; tentatively, D is TRBD1 (7 bases). V dropped 6 bases and J dropped 2 bases, with 16 bases sitting between them. This CDR3 is 15 amino acids long. The chain's CDR3 is CASSDGGQIQETQYF. The CDR3 DNA is TGTGCCAGCAGCGACGGGGGACAGATACAAGAGACCCAGTACTTC.

This clonotype was seen ten or more times. The chain joins TRBV6-5 to TRBJ2-7; 10 bases map to TRBD1. V dropped 2 bases and J dropped 6; count of bases not matched to a gene: 4. CDR3 length: 14 amino acids. Germline lookup yields CDR1 MNHEY and CDR2 SVGAGI. CDR3 residues: CASSYGDRGSEQYF. As DNA, the CDR3 is TGTGCCAGCAGTTACGGGGACAGGGGTAGCGAGCAGTACTTC.

This clonotype was counted only a few times. The rearrangement joins TRBV29-1 to TRBJ1-1; no definite D call. V lost 6 bases, J lost 1 base, and 9 bases lay in between. The germline V gene encodes CDR1 SQVTM and CDR2 ANQGSEA. CDR3 length equals 12 residues. CDR3 loop: CSVAGGNTEAFF. The CDR3 DNA sequence: TGCAGCGTGGCCGGAGGGAACACTGAAGCTTTCTTT.

This clonotype was counted only a few times. The gene calls are TRBV19 and TRBJ1-5; 7 positions agree with TRBD1. The J segment lost 2 bases and the V segment lost 5 bases, leaving 3 bases of the junction unmatched. The germline V gene has CDR1 LNHDA and CDR2 SQIVND (reference sequence). This CDR3 is 14 amino acids long. DNA of the CDR3: TGTGCCAGTAGTGCCACAGGGGGCAATCAGCCCCAGCATTTT. Its protein product is CASSATGGNQPQHF.

This clonotype appeared many times. In DNA, the CDR3 is TGTGCCAGCAGTTACAGGGGAGTTATCACTGAAGCTTTCTTT. This translates into CASSYRGVITEAFF. This sequence joins TRBV28 and TRBJ1-1, with 7 bases matching TRBD1. This CDR3 spans 14 amino acids. Losses at the gene ends were 4 bases for V and 4 bases for J; bases not matched to a gene: 6. The germline gives CDR1 MDHEN, CDR2 SYDVKM.

This clonotype showed up just a few times. This chain links TRBV6-2 or TRBV6-3 with TRBJ1-6; TRBD1 matches 7 bases. The CDR3 contains 13 residues. V lost 7 bases to trimming and J lost 7 bases; unmatched junction nucleotides: 4. In germline, CDR1 is MNHEY, CDR2 SVGEGT. Here the CDR3 DNA reads TGTGCCAGCAATCGGGGACAGAATTCACCCCTCCACTTT. As protein: CASNRGQNSPLHF.

The chain carries TRBV5-5 and TRBJ2-1; 10 bases map to TRBD2. CDR3 size: 14 residues. The germline CDR1 and CDR2 sequences are SGHKS and YYEKEE (reference sequence). V lost 4 bases and J lost 8; bases outside the gene matches: 6. The CDR3 loop is CASSLGLARHEQFF. CDR3 in DNA: TGTGCCAGCAGCCTGGGACTAGCGCGGCATGAGCAGTTCTTC.